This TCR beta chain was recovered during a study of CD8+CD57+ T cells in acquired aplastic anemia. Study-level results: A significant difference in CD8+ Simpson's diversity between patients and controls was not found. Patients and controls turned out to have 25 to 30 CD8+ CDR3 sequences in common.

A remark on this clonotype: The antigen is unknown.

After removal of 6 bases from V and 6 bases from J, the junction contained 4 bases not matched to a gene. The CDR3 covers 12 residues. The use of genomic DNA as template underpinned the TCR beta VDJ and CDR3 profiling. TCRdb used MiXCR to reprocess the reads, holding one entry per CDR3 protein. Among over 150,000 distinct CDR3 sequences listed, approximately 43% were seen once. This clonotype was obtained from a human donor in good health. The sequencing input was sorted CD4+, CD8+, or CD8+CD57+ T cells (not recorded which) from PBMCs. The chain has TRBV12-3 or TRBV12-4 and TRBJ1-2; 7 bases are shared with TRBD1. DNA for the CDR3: TGTGCCAGCAGGCTGACAGGGAATGGCTACACCTTC. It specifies CASRLTGNGYTF.